These 17 T cell receptor beta chains share one sample of origin, sequenced in a study of T cell repertoires in cytomegalovirus infection (dated by TCRdb to about 2019). Sequencing used an Illumina HiSeq 1500. TCRdb itself trimmed the public reads at Q25 with fastp, ran MiXCR and retained productive beta chains. Rows matching on CDR3 protein sequence are summarized as one entry with the most common DNA and genes. The sample includes approximately 240,000 distinct CDR3 sequences, with about 12% observed a single time. 1.6% of the sample rests with the top ten. Sequencing was done on a sample of PBMCs. The receptors come from a human donor in good health (CMV status not recorded). Some clones in this sample may be carry-over from other donors' samples.

Turning to this clonotype: A read error may explain this, as a much larger clone is one base away. The chain joins TRBV6-6 to TRBJ2-1; D not resolved. The CDR3 contains 12 residues. The germline gives CDR1 MNHNY, CDR2 SVGAGI (reference sequence). The V and J ends lost 6 bases and 4 bases respectively, with 7 bases between them. DNA for the CDR3: TGTGCCAGCAGCTTAGTGTACAATGAGCAGTTCTTC. The encoded protein is CASSLVYNEQFF.

This clonotype has at least ten counts. The V and J genes are TRBV7-8 and TRBJ2-1; TRBD2 matches 13 bases. CDR3 length: 16 amino acids. V lost 4 bases and J lost 4; bases outside the gene matches: 4. From germline, CDR1 is SGHVS and CDR2 FQNEAQ. DNA of the CDR3: TGTGCCAGCAGCTGGACTAGCGGGAGTACTTACAATGAGCAGTTCTTC. Protein product: CASSWTSGSTYNEQFF.

This clonotype has ten or more counts. The CDR3: CASSYPTEFGNEQFF. In nucleotides, the CDR3 is TGTGCCAGCAGTTACCCGACCGAATTTGGCAATGAGCAGTTCTTC. J is TRBJ2-1 and V is TRBV6-2 or TRBV6-3, with D unresolved. The CDR3 totals 15 residues. CDR1 and CDR2 (germline): MNHEY, SVGEGT. The ends were cut back, 2 bases at V and 6 bases at J, with 14 bases in the middle.

This clonotype was seen at least ten times. The gene calls are TRBV12-3 or TRBV12-4 and TRBJ1-1; D is ambiguous. The CDR3 has 13 amino acids. Trimming cost V 2 bases and J 3 bases, with 7 bases left between them. CDR3 DNA sequence: TGTGCCAGCAGTTTAAGGGAGTACACTGAAGCTTTCTTT. Translated: CASSLREYTEAFF.

This clonotype was detected ten times or more. One junction end disagrees with the germline gene, perhaps due to a read error. The rearrangement joins TRBV7-2 to TRBJ2-3; 10 bases line up with TRBD1. CDR3 length equals 15 residues. CDR1 is SGHTA, CDR2 FQGNSA, per germline. CDR3 DNA sequence: TGTGCCAGCACCTTAACCGGACAGGGGGCAGATACGCAGTATTTT. It specifies CASTLTGQGADTQYF.

This clonotype was recorded many times. This rearrangement joins TRBV7-2 to TRBJ2-7; tentative D call: TRBD2 (6 bases). This CDR3 comprises 15 residues. V lost 0 bases, J lost 4 bases, and 13 bases lay in between. Germline lookup yields CDR1 SGHTA and CDR2 FQGNSA. The CDR3 coding sequence is TGTGCCAGCAGCTTAGCGGCGGGGCGGGTATACGAGCAGTACTTC. Protein: CASSLAAGRVYEQYF.

As regards this clonotype: A much larger clone is a single base away; this may be a read error. The V and J genes are TRBV7-2 and TRBJ2-7, with 9 bases fitting TRBD2. Trimming took 9 bases from V and 5 from J; bases not matched to a gene: 8. CDR1 is SGHTA and CDR2 is FQGNSA in the germline V gene. The CDR3 sequence is 13 residues long. CDR3: CASASGVFHEQYF. The DNA for the CDR3 is TGTGCCAGTGCTAGCGGGGTTTTCCACGAGCAGTACTTC.

This clonotype was picked up many times. V usage is TRBV6-2 or TRBV6-3 and J usage is TRBJ2-6; D gene uncertain. Germline V gene lookup returns CDR1 MNHEY and CDR2 SVGEGT. The CDR3 runs 16 residues. Trimming took 7 bases from V and 4 from J, leaving 17 bases between them. This CDR3 is CASTYVGFGGANVLTF. DNA for the CDR3: TGTGCCAGCACCTACGTGGGGTTCGGAGGGGCCAACGTCCTGACTTTC.

This clonotype was detected only a few times. The J gene is TRBJ2-7, the V gene TRBV27; tentatively, D is TRBD1 (5 bases). Germline CDR1 reads MNHEY; CDR2 reads SMNVEV (reference sequence). The CDR3 covers 13 residues. The V gene lost 3 bases and the J gene lost 8 bases, with 14 bases spanning the gap. The CDR3 sequence is CASSLKTGRQQYF. CDR3 nucleotides: TGTGCCAGCAGTTTGAAAACAGGCCGCCAGCAGTACTTC.

V usage is TRBV20-1 and J usage is TRBJ1-6; 7 nucleotides align to TRBD1. The trim removed 6 bases at V and 9 bases at J, leaving 5 bases unmatched. There are 12 residues in the CDR3. Germline CDR1 DFQATT, CDR2 SNEGSKA (reference sequence). Here the CDR3 reads CSARGVSSPLHF. DNA of the CDR3: TGCAGTGCCAGGGGGGTATCTTCACCCCTCCACTTT.

This clonotype was detected ten times or more. CDR3 region: CASSPTSLNTEAFF. The CDR3 DNA is TGTGCCAGCAGCCCCACCAGCCTGAACACTGAAGCTTTCTTT. This sequence joins TRBV7-9 and TRBJ1-1; no clear D gene. The CDR3 spans 14 residues. The germline V and J ends were trimmed by 5 bases and 0 bases, with 10 bases remaining between them. CDR1 is SEHNR and CDR2 is FQNEAQ in the germline V gene (reference sequence).

This clonotype was recorded many times. V and J are TRBV7-9 and TRBJ1-2; D is perhaps TRBD1 (6 bases). Germline CDR1 reads SEHNR; CDR2 reads FQNEAQ (reference sequence). The V gene lost 4 bases and the J gene lost 5 bases, with 11 bases spanning the gap. This CDR3 region has 13 residues. The CDR3 coding sequence is TGTGCCAGCAGCTCGGACAGTTTATATGGCTACACCTTC. Translating it yields CASSSDSLYGYTF.

V usage is TRBV20-1 and J usage is TRBJ1-2; D unresolved. CDR1 is DFQATT, CDR2 SNEGSKA, per germline (reference sequence). This CDR3 spans 14 amino acids. V was trimmed by 6 bases and J by 5 bases, leaving 19 bases between them. As DNA, the CDR3 is TGCAGTGCCACAAGGCCAGGCTGGGGATATGGCTACACCTTC. Its translation: CSATRPGWGYGYTF.

This clonotype was seen ten or more times. The rearrangement joins TRBV7-2 to TRBJ1-2; TRBD1 aligns across 7 bases. The CDR3 totals 15 residues. Germline-derived CDR1 and CDR2 are SGHTA and FQGNSA. Trimming at V came to 5 bases and at J to 2 bases, leaving 8 bases not matched to a gene. CDR3 amino acids: CASSHRQGENYGYTF. In DNA, the CDR3 is TGTGCCAGCAGCCATAGACAGGGCGAGAACTATGGCTACACCTTC.

A remark on this clonotype: This may come from a read error, since a much larger clone is one base off. This chain connects TRBV12-3 or TRBV12-4 to TRBJ1-3; TRBD1 is a possible D gene (5 bases). This CDR3 is built from 12 residues. V was shortened by 8 bases and J by 0 bases, with 5 bases between the two germline ends. CDR3 protein: CASGTSGNTIYF. DNA for the CDR3: TGTGCCAGCGGGACCTCTGGAAACACCATATATTTT.

This clonotype was detected ten times or more. The chain carries TRBV7-2 and TRBJ1-2, with 9 positions matching TRBD1. Germline CDR1 reads SGHTA; CDR2 reads FQGNSA. The CDR3 has 14 amino acids. Germline trimming cut 4 bases from V and 8 bases from J; bases unmatched to any gene: 8. CDR3 in amino acids: CASSSQGALGGYTF. CDR3 DNA: TGTGCCAGCAGCTCACAGGGGGCGCTTGGCGGCTACACCTTC. The whole variable domain, filled in from reference TRBV7-2 and TRBJ1-2, reads GAGVSQSPSNKVTEKGKDVELRCDPISGHTALYWYRQSLGQGLEFLIYFQGNSAPDKSGLPSDRFSAERTGGSVSTLTIQRTQQEDSAVYLCASSSQGALGGYTFGSGTRLTVV.

The chain employs TRBV9 and TRBJ2-3, with 7 bases that match TRBD1. The CDR3 length is 16 residues. CDR1 and CDR2 from the germline V gene are SGDLS and YYNGEE. With V trimmed by 3 bases and J by 0 bases, 7 bases remained unmatched. The CDR3 protein is CASSARTGSSTDTQYF. The CDR3 DNA is TGTGCCAGCAGCGCCCGGACAGGTTCTAGCACAGATACGCAGTATTTT.